The 13 T cell receptor beta chains listed next were all sequenced from one sample in a study of T cell responses to AZD1222 COVID-19 vaccine. The data were produced by immunoSEQ multiplex PCR, yet TCRdb's version contains in-frame clones alone and is incomplete. The sample includes some 150,000 clones, about 88% of them seen just once. The sequenced sample was peripheral blood, obtained on day 0 of AZD1222 vaccination. The receptors stem from an adult in good health.

The chain uses TRBV5-1 and TRBJ1-2, with TRBD1 matching over 8 bases. Germline loops: CDR1 SGHRS, CDR2 YFSETQ. The CDR3 contains 14 residues. With V trimmed by 2 bases and J by 8 bases, 8 bases remained unmatched. The CDR3 coding sequence is TGCGCCAGCAGCTTAGAGACAGGGGCTTACGGCTACACCTTC. Its translation is CASSLETGAYGYTF.

The rearrangement uses TRBV6-5 and TRBJ2-3; D call uncertain. Germline V CDR1 and CDR2: MNHEY, SVGAGI. The CDR3 has 13 amino acids. Trimming pared 6 bases from V and 4 bases from J, leaving 11 bases between. The CDR3 DNA is TGTGCCAGCAGCCCCGGGCGACCAGATACGCAGTATTTT. Protein sequence: CASSPGRPDTQYF.

The CDR3 protein is CASSQDPSLERETQYF. Written as DNA, the CDR3 is TGCGCCAGCAGCCAAGATCCGTCTCTGGAGAGAGAGACCCAGTACTTC. This chain connects TRBV4-1 to TRBJ2-5; D gene ambiguous. The germline V gene has CDR1 MGHRA and CDR2 YSYEKL. Deletions cut 0 bases from V and 4 bases from J, with 15 bases between. The CDR3 length is 16 residues.

The gene calls are TRBV4-2 and TRBJ2-3; D is perhaps TRBD1 (5 bases). CDR1 is LGHNA and CDR2 is YNFKEQ in the germline V gene. This CDR3 has 14 residues. Trimming shortened V by 2 bases and J by 2 bases, and 8 bases separated the two germline ends. CDR3 sequence reads: CASSQKQDTDTQYF. The CDR3 nucleotides read TGTGCCAGCAGCCAAAAACAGGACACAGATACGCAGTATTTT.

V and J are TRBV10-3 and TRBJ2-7; the match to TRBD1 covers 8 bases. Unmatched junction bases numbered 17, after V lost 10 bases and J lost 3 bases. This CDR3 region has 16 residues. The germline gives CDR1 ENHRY, CDR2 SYGVKD. The CDR3 protein is CATQRAGTGVRYEQYF. In DNA form, the CDR3 reads TGTGCCACCCAACGAGCCGGGACAGGAGTTCGCTACGAGCAGTACTTC.

The sample holds a few counts of this clone. The chain employs TRBV20-1 and TRBJ2-1, with 8 bases aligning to TRBD1. The CDR3 totals 14 residues. V trimming: 3 bases; J trimming: 3 bases; junction bases outside the gene matches: 4. Germline CDR1 is DFQATT and CDR2 is SNEGSKA (reference sequence). CDR3 nucleotide sequence: TGCAGTGCTAGTCGGGGACAGGACTACAATGAGCAGTTCTTC. Its translation: CSASRGQDYNEQFF.

The J gene is TRBJ1-6, the V gene TRBV6-6; the match to TRBD1 covers 11 bases. The germline V gene has CDR1 MNHNY and CDR2 SVGAGI (reference sequence). V gave up 1 base and J gave up 8 bases; unmatched junction bases: 1. CDR3 length equals 15 residues. Written as DNA, the CDR3 is TGTGCCAGCAGTTACTGGACAGGGGGCGATTCACCCCTCCACTTT. This translates into CASSYWTGGDSPLHF.

The chain uses TRBV30 and TRBJ2-1; TRBD2 matches at 9 bases. Germline assignment: CDR1 GTSNPN and CDR2 SVGIG (reference sequence). J gave up 10 bases and V 4 bases, and 11 bases lay outside the gene matches. The CDR3 totals 14 residues. The CDR3 protein is CAWIPTPGLAEQFF. The CDR3 nucleotides are TGTGCCTGGATCCCTACGCCCGGACTAGCGGAGCAGTTCTTC.

In this sample, this clone turned up once. The genes are TRBV19 and TRBJ1-1, with D possibly being TRBD1 (6 bases). The V gene lost 5 bases and the J gene lost 6 bases, with 19 bases spanning the gap. In germline, CDR1 is LNHDA, CDR2 SQIVND (reference sequence). The CDR3 is 15 amino acids. CDR3 protein: CASSPLRGHIAEAFF. As DNA, the CDR3 is TGTGCCAGTAGTCCCCTCAGGGGACATATCGCTGAAGCTTTCTTT.

The chain combines TRBV15 with TRBJ2-7, with 8 bases fitting TRBD1. Per the germline V gene, CDR1 is LNHNV and CDR2 is YYDKDF (reference sequence). V shed 3 bases, J shed 0 bases, and the junction held 1 base outside the gene matches. The CDR3 spans 14 residues. The CDR3 nucleotides read TGTGCCACCAGCAGCCAGGGGGCCTCCTACGAGCAGTACTTC. As protein: CATSSQGASYEQYF.

The sample holds a few counts of this clone. The genes are TRBV6-5 and TRBJ1-1; D is undetermined. The germline V gene has CDR1 MNHEY and CDR2 SVGAGI. Trimming shortened V by 10 bases and J by 0 bases, and 6 bases separated the two germline ends. CDR3 length equals 11 residues. CDR3 nucleotides: TGTGCCACCCACTTGAACACTGAAGCTTTCTTT. The encoded protein is CATHLNTEAFF.

The rearrangement joins TRBV6-1 to TRBJ1-1; 8 bases agree with TRBD1. CDR3 length: 15 amino acids. Germline assignment: CDR1 MNHNS and CDR2 SASEGT. V dropped 3 bases and J dropped 0; count of bases not matched to a gene: 3. CDR3 sequence (DNA): TGTGCCAGCAGTGATCAGGGGGCGGTGAACACTGAAGCTTTCTTT. Translation gives CASSDQGAVNTEAFF.

The chain uses TRBV6-5 and TRBJ1-2, with D possibly being TRBD1 (6 bases). Germline loops: CDR1 MNHEY, CDR2 SVGAGI. This CDR3 spans 14 amino acids. V gave up 4 bases and J gave up 9 bases, with 18 bases separating them. The CDR3 here is CASSLGGASFRYTF. CDR3 nucleotides: TGTGCCAGCAGTTTGGGGGGGGCCTCCTTTCGCTACACCTTC.